The rows below give T cell receptor beta chains drawn from one sample of a study of T cell changes during pregnancy in multiple sclerosis. Assay: immunoSEQ multiplex PCR; the TCRdb copy retains only in-frame clones and omits some. The profile shows roughly 46,000 clones, 93% of them singletons. The sample was CD8+ T cells from peripheral blood mononuclear cells, taken after pregnancy. The receptors stem from a female donor with multiple sclerosis, enrolled in a pregnancy study. The CDR3 runs from the conserved cysteine through the conserved F or W. A D gene is named only where the DNA matches it firmly. The size of a clone is reported for some rows only, either as once, few or many, or as a class for expanded clones.

size: once; V: TRBV27; D: TRBD1; J: TRBJ2-2; CDR3: CASSRTGTGAGELFF; DNA: TGTGCCAGCAGCCGAACCGGGACAGGAGCCGGGGAGCTGTTTTTT
size: -; V: TRBV7-9; D: TRBD2; J: TRBJ2-3; CDR3: CASSRTGREGLDTQYF; DNA: TGTGCCAGCAGCCGCACGGGGCGGGAGGGATTAGATACGCAGTATTTT
size: -; V: TRBV5-1; D: TRBD2; J: TRBJ2-7; CDR3: CASSLTSGSSYEQYF; DNA: TGCGCCAGCAGCTTAACTAGCGGCTCTTCCTACGAGCAGTACTTC
size: -; V: TRBV11-2; D: TRBD1; J: TRBJ2-1; CDR3: CASSPPQGWNEQFF; DNA: TGTGCCAGCAGTCCTCCACAGGGGTGGAATGAGCAGTTCTTC
size: -; V: TRBV4-1; D: -; J: TRBJ1-1; CDR3: CASSPLYMNTEAFF; DNA: TGCGCCAGCAGTCCTCTTTACATGAACACTGAAGCTTTCTTT
size: -; V: TRBV5-8; D: TRBD1; J: TRBJ2-6; CDR3: CASSSPDRTPGVLTF; DNA: TGTGCCAGCAGCTCACCGGACAGGACGCCCGGCGTCCTGACTTTC
size: -; V: TRBV7-9; D: -; J: TRBJ2-2; CDR3: CASSLRVAVTGELFF; DNA: TGTGCCAGCAGCTTACGGGTAGCAGTCACCGGGGAGCTGTTTTTT
size: once; V: TRBV19; D: -; J: TRBJ2-1; CDR3: CASSAHRPGDNEQFF; DNA: TGTGCCAGTAGTGCCCATCGACCCGGGGACAATGAGCAGTTCTTC
size: -; V: TRBV4-3; D: -; J: TRBJ2-2; CDR3: CASSQGVAAGELFF; DNA: TGCGCCAGCAGCCAAGGTGTAGCTGCCGGGGAGCTGTTTTTT
size: -; V: TRBV4-1; D: TRBD1; J: TRBJ1-1; CDR3: CASSPRDSQLAEAFF; DNA: TGCGCCAGCAGCCCTCGGGACAGCCAACTTGCTGAAGCTTTCTTT
size: -; V: TRBV5-5; D: TRBD1; J: TRBJ2-7; CDR3: CASSLGTGESSFYEQYF; DNA: TGTGCCAGCAGCTTGGGGACAGGGGAGTCTAGTTTCTACGAGCAGTACTTC
size: -; V: TRBV15; D: TRBD2; J: TRBJ2-1; CDR3: CATSTGTSGNNEQFF; DNA: TGTGCCACCAGCACCGGGACTAGCGGGAACAATGAGCAGTTCTTC
size: -; V: TRBV5-1; D: -; J: TRBJ2-7; CDR3: CASRGQASYEQYF; DNA: TGCGCCAGCAGGGGCCAGGCCTCTTATGAGCAGTACTTC
size: -; V: TRBV29-1; D: -; J: TRBJ1-1; CDR3: CSALNLTMNTEAFF; DNA: TGCAGCGCTTTGAATCTCACAATGAACACTGAAGCTTTCTTT
size: once; V: TRBV4-1; D: -; J: TRBJ2-7; CDR3: CASSHLSSGSSYEQYF; DNA: TGCGCCAGCAGCCACCTTAGTTCGGGGAGCTCCTACGAGCAGTACTTC
size: -; V: TRBV4-1; D: TRBD2; J: TRBJ2-5; CDR3: CASSQGAGLNQETQYF; DNA: TGCGCCAGCAGCCAAGGGGCGGGACTAAACCAAGAGACCCAGTACTTC
size: -; V: TRBV9; D: -; J: TRBJ1-2; CDR3: CASSVGEEDYYGYTF; DNA: TGTGCCAGCAGCGTAGGGGAGGAGGATTACTATGGCTACACCTTC
size: once; V: TRBV11-2; D: -; J: TRBJ2-7; CDR3: CASSWRGSTYEQYF; DNA: TGTGCCAGCAGCTGGCGGGGCTCCACCTACGAGCAGTACTTC
size: once; V: TRBV2; D: -; J: TRBJ1-2; CDR3: CASSEAGAEIQARYGYTF; DNA: TGTGCCAGCAGTGAAGCTGGGGCCGAGATTCAAGCCCGCTATGGCTACACCTTC
size: -; V: TRBV5-3; D: -; J: TRBJ2-1; CDR3: CARRQFMQFF; DNA: TGTGCCAGAAGGCAGTTTATGCAGTTCTTC
size: -; V: TRBV6-1; D: TRBD2; J: TRBJ2-1; CDR3: CASSGAGAGVYNEQFF; DNA: TGTGCCAGCAGTGGGGCTGGGGCGGGAGTTTACAATGAGCAGTTCTTC
size: -; V: TRBV9; D: TRBD1; J: TRBJ2-4; CDR3: CASSEGAVAKNIQYF; DNA: TGTGCCAGCAGCGAGGGGGCTGTGGCCAAAAACATTCAGTACTTC
size: -; V: TRBV15; D: -; J: TRBJ2-7; CDR3: CATSRVQTGSSEQYF; DNA: TGTGCCACCAGCAGAGTACAGACAGGCTCCTCCGAGCAGTACTTC
size: -; V: TRBV28; D: -; J: TRBJ2-1; CDR3: CASSLGRTDHNEQFF; DNA: TGTGCCAGCAGTTTAGGGCGGACTGACCACAATGAGCAGTTCTTC
size: -; V: TRBV13; D: -; J: TRBJ2-3; CDR3: CASSPGGSDTQYF; DNA: TGTGCCAGCAGCCCGGGCGGGTCAGATACGCAGTATTTT
size: -; V: TRBV28; D: TRBD1; J: TRBJ2-4; CDR3: CASSLSLAQGALNNNPDKNIQYF; DNA: TGTGCCAGCAGTTTATCCCTTGCCCAGGGGGCTCTTAACAATAACCCCGACAAAAACATTCAGTACTTC
size: once; V: TRBV5-5; D: TRBD1; J: TRBJ1-1; CDR3: CASSLEWGGTGISNTEAFF; DNA: TGTGCCAGCAGCTTGGAGTGGGGGGGGACAGGGATTTCAAACACTGAAGCTTTCTTT
size: -; V: TRBV19; D: TRBD1; J: TRBJ2-2; CDR3: CASSMGDRGAVRTGELFF; DNA: TGTGCCAGTAGTATGGGGGACAGAGGGGCGGTGCGGACCGGGGAGCTGTTTTTT
size: -; V: TRBV29-1; D: -; J: TRBJ2-1; CDR3: CSVEWGRLDEQFF; DNA: TGCAGCGTTGAATGGGGGCGGTTGGATGAGCAGTTCTTC
size: -; V: TRBV7-9; D: -; J: TRBJ2-6; CDR3: CASSLRGTGANVLTF; DNA: TGTGCCAGCAGCTTACGGGGAACTGGGGCCAACGTCCTGACTTTC
size: -; V: TRBV7-9; D: TRBD2; J: TRBJ2-3; CDR3: CASRAGDTDTQYF; DNA: TGTGCCAGCCGAGCGGGGGACACAGATACGCAGTATTTT
size: -; V: TRBV5-5; D: TRBD1; J: TRBJ1-5; CDR3: CASSLDSGTGGGQPQHF; DNA: TGTGCCAGCAGCTTGGACTCCGGGACAGGGGGGGGTCAGCCCCAGCATTTT
size: -; V: TRBV10-2; D: -; J: TRBJ2-2; CDR3: CASSESYGRIAGELFF; DNA: TGCGCCAGCAGTGAGTCTTATGGGAGGATCGCCGGGGAGCTGTTTTTT
size: -; V: TRBV11-2; D: -; J: TRBJ2-7; CDR3: CASSLDQGTYEQYF; DNA: TGTGCCAGCAGCTTAGATCAGGGTACCTACGAGCAGTACTTC
size: -; V: TRBV4-1; D: -; J: TRBJ2-7; CDR3: CASSPDRYYEQYF; DNA: TGCGCCAGCAGCCCGGACAGATACTACGAGCAGTACTTC
size: once; V: TRBV15; D: -; J: TRBJ2-3; CDR3: CATMAASTDTQYF; DNA: TGTGCCACCATGGCGGCCAGCACAGATACGCAGTATTTT
size: -; V: TRBV29-1; D: -; J: TRBJ2-7; CDR3: CSVLQGLSYEQYF; DNA: TGCAGCGTTTTACAGGGCCTCTCCTACGAGCAGTACTTC
size: -; V: TRBV4-1; D: TRBD2; J: TRBJ2-3; CDR3: CASSHPIAGGPVDTQYF; DNA: TGCGCCAGCAGCCATCCGATAGCGGGGGGGCCGGTAGATACGCAGTATTTT
size: -; V: TRBV19; D: TRBD1; J: TRBJ2-7; CDR3: CASSMGDRAAYEQYF; DNA: TGTGCCAGTAGCATGGGGGACAGGGCCGCCTACGAGCAGTACTTC
size: -; V: TRBV5-8; D: TRBD1; J: TRBJ2-7; CDR3: CASSLRTGTFLSYEQYF; DNA: TGTGCCAGCAGCTTAAGGACAGGGACTTTCCTCTCCTACGAGCAGTACTTC